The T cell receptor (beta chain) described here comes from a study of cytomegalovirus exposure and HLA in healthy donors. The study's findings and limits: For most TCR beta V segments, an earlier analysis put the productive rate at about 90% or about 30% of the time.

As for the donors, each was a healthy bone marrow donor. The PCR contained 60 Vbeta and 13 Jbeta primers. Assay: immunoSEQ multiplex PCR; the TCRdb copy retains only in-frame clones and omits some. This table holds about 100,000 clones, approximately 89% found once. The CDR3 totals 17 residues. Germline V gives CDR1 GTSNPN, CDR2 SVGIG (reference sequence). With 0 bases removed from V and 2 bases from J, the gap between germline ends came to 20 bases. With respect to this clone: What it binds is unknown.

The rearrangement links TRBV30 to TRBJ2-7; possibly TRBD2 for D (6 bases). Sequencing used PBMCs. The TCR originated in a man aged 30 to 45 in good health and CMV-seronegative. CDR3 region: CAWSVLERADPTYEQYF. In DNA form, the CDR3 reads TGTGCCTGGAGTGTACTGGAGCGGGCGGATCCAACCTACGAGCAGTACTTC.